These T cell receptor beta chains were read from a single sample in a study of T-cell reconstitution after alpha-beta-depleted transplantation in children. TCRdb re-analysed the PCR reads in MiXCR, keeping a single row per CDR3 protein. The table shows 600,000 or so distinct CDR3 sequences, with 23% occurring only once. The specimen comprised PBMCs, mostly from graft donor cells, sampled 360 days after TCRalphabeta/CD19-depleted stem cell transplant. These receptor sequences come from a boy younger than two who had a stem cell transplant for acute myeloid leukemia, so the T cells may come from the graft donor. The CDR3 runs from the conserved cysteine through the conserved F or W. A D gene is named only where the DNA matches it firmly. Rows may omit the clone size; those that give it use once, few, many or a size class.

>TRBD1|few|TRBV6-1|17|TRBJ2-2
CASNLPGQGTNTGELFF
TGTGCCAGCAACTTGCCTGGACAGGGGACGAACACCGGGGAGCTGTTTTTT
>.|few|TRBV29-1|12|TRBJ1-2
CSVENSGRGYTF
TGCAGCGTTGAGAATTCAGGGCGCGGCTACACCTTC
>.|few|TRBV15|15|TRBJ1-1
CATSSTGGLNTEAFF
TGTGCCACCAGCAGTACAGGCGGTTTGAACACTGAAGCTTTCTTT
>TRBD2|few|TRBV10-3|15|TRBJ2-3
CAIRRPGGAGDTQYF
TGTGCCATCAGGCGCCCCGGGGGGGCTGGAGATACGCAGTATTTT
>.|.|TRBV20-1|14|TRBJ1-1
CSAAPDSMNTEAFF
TGCAGTGCCGCACCCGACAGCATGAACACTGAAGCTTTCTTT
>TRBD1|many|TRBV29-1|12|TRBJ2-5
CSAGQGEETQYF
TGCAGCGCCGGGCAGGGGGAAGAGACCCAGTACTTC
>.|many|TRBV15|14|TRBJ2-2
CATSTTENTGELFF
TGTGCCACCAGCACGACAGAGAACACCGGGGAGCTGTTTTTT
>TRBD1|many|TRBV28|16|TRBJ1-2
CASAAGGYTSNYGYTF
TGTGCCAGCGCCGCAGGGGGCTATACCTCTAACTATGGCTACACCTTC
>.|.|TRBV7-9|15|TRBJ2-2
CASSLRSTGTGELFF
TGTGCCAGCAGCCTTCGATCCACTGGAACCGGGGAGCTGTTTTTT
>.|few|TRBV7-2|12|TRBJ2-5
CASSVPSQTQYF
TGTGCCAGCAGCGTCCCTAGCCAGACCCAGTACTTC
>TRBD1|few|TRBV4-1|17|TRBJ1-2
CASSQGLRRQGLGGYTF
TGCGCCAGCAGCCAAGGGCTCCGCCGACAGGGTTTAGGCGGCTACACCTTC